One and the same sample provided the 22 T cell receptor beta chains below, sequenced in a study of blood T cell repertoires in COVID-19. TCRdb's table, derived via immunoSEQ multiplex PCR, lists solely in-frame clones and lacks some. This sample has some 150,000 clones, with approximately 80% found just once. The sample comprised peripheral blood. The source of these receptors is a woman in her forties or fifties with acute or convalescent COVID-19.

This chain connects TRBV3-1 (or the pseudogene TRBV3-2) to TRBJ2-7; D call uncertain. CDR1 and CDR2 (germline): LGHDT, YNNKEL (reference sequence). Trimming left V 0 bases short and J 0 bases short, with 6 bases between. CDR3 length: 14 residues. CDR3 residues: CASSQDVVSYEQYF. In DNA form, the CDR3 reads TGTGCCAGCAGCCAAGATGTAGTCTCCTACGAGCAGTACTTC.

The rearrangement links TRBV3-1 (or the pseudogene TRBV3-2) to TRBJ1-5, with a weak D call TRBD1 (5 bases). Germline CDR1 reads LGHDT; CDR2 reads YNNKEL (reference sequence). The CDR3 is 16 residues long. The ends were cut back, 2 bases at V and 2 bases at J, with 13 bases in the middle. CDR3 nucleotides: TGTGCCAGCAGCCAATGCCGGGGGGAGGGCAATCAGCCCCAGCATTTT. Protein sequence: CASSQCRGEGNQPQHF.

The chain uses TRBV27 and TRBJ1-1, with TRBD1 as a possible D gene (6 bases). In germline, CDR1 is MNHEY, CDR2 SMNVEV (reference sequence). The CDR3 consists of 14 residues. V was clipped by 5 bases and J by 5 bases, with 15 bases between them. In DNA form, the CDR3 reads TGTGCCAGCAGTCATCGAACAGGGTGGACTGAAGCTTTCTTT. This codes for CASSHRTGWTEAFF.

This clone was seen just once. J is TRBJ1-1 and V is TRBV9; TRBD1 aligns across 7 bases. The CDR3 loop spans 12 amino acids. J lost 7 bases, V lost 3 bases, and 3 bases had no gene match. Germline loops: CDR1 SGDLS, CDR2 YYNGEE. The CDR3 loop is CASSGQGSEAFF. CDR3 in DNA: TGTGCCAGCAGCGGACAGGGTAGTGAAGCTTTCTTT.

The V gene is TRBV12-5, the J gene TRBJ1-1; D remains ambiguous. This CDR3 has 12 amino acids. CDR1 is LGHNT, CDR2 FRNRAP, per germline. V lost 0 bases and J lost 14, with 13 bases in between. The DNA of the CDR3 is TGTGCTAGTGGTTTGGTACAAGGAGGGAACTTCTTT. Translated, it gives CASGLVQGGNFF.

CDR3 sequence: CASSLRWTSGNRRNEQFF. In DNA form, the CDR3 reads TGTGCCAGCAGTCTCCGATGGACTAGCGGGAATAGGCGGAATGAGCAGTTCTTC. The V and J genes are TRBV27 and TRBJ2-1, with 12 bases that match TRBD2. This CDR3 region has 18 residues. In germline, CDR1 is MNHEY, CDR2 SMNVEV (reference sequence). With 5 bases clipped from V and 7 bases from J, the junction kept 15 bases outside the gene matches.

This chain uses TRBV2 with TRBJ1-2; 8 bases are a match to TRBD1. J gave up 3 bases and V 2 bases, and 8 bases lay outside the gene matches. The CDR3 is 16 residues long. Germline values: CDR1 SNHLY, CDR2 FYNNEI. As DNA, the CDR3 is TGTGCCAGCAGTGAATTTGAACAGGGGGACTACTATGGCTACACCTTC. The encoded protein is CASSEFEQGDYYGYTF.

V is TRBV2 and J is TRBJ2-7; TRBD1 matches 11 bases. J lost 7 bases, V lost 4 bases, and 6 bases had no gene match. This CDR3 comprises 14 residues. Germline V gene lookup returns CDR1 SNHLY and CDR2 FYNNEI. The CDR3: CASSGTGGRWEQYF. In DNA, the CDR3 is TGTGCCAGCAGTGGGACAGGGGGCCGGTGGGAGCAGTACTTC.

The chain carries TRBV11-2 and TRBJ1-4, with TRBD1 identical over 8 bases. The CDR3 totals 13 residues. Germline V gene data show CDR1 as SGHAT and CDR2 as FQNNGV. Trimming took 5 bases from V and 7 from J; bases not matched to a gene: 3. The CDR3 nucleotides are TGTGCCAGCAGCGCAGGGGGCGGTGAAAAACTGTTTTTT. Protein sequence: CASSAGGGEKLFF.

V is TRBV15 and J is TRBJ1-3; D is ambiguous. The CDR3 runs to 15 residues. Germline V gene lookup returns CDR1 LNHNV and CDR2 YYDKDF (reference sequence). The ends were cut back, 0 bases at V and 0 bases at J, with 6 bases in the middle. CDR3 coding DNA: TGTGCCACCAGCAGAGATGCGGGCTCTGGAAACACCATATATTTT. As protein: CATSRDAGSGNTIYF.

The chain uses TRBV12-3 or TRBV12-4 and TRBJ1-2; D is unresolved. The ends were cut back, 7 bases at V and 8 bases at J, with 14 bases in the middle. The CDR3 sequence is 12 residues long. In DNA form, the CDR3 reads TGTGCCAGCACGCGCGCGACGGGGGGCTACACCTTC. Amino acids: CASTRATGGYTF.

The V call is TRBV7-2, the J call TRBJ2-7, with D perhaps TRBD2 (5 bases). There are 15 residues in the CDR3. Germline CDR1 is SGHTA and CDR2 is FQGNSA. Trimming removed 3 bases from V and 0 bases from J, with 12 bases in between. The CDR3 reads CASSFETGFSYEQYF. CDR3 nucleotides: TGTGCCAGCAGCTTTGAAACGGGGTTCTCCTACGAGCAGTACTTC.

The V and J genes are TRBV5-1 and TRBJ1-6; the match to TRBD1 covers 8 bases. Germline-derived CDR1 and CDR2 are SGHRS and YFSETQ. The CDR3 extends over 16 amino acids. The V segment lost 0 bases and the J segment 7 bases; nucleotides outside the gene matches: 6. The CDR3 protein is CASSLGAGGVNSPLHF. The CDR3 nucleotides read TGCGCCAGCAGCTTGGGGGCAGGGGGCGTGAATTCACCCCTCCACTTT.

The CDR3 DNA reads TGTGCCATCAGTGCGGGACAGGGGGGCAGCAATCAGCCCCAGCATTTT. Its protein product is CAISAGQGGSNQPQHF. The chain links TRBV10-3 to TRBJ1-5; 11 positions agree with TRBD1. The CDR3 spans 16 residues. Germline V gives CDR1 ENHRY, CDR2 SYGVKD. Unmatched junction bases numbered 3, after V lost 4 bases and J lost 1 base.

The chain employs TRBV19 and TRBJ1-1, with TRBD1 as a possible D gene (5 bases). Germline V gene lookup returns CDR1 LNHDA and CDR2 SQIVND (reference sequence). The length of the CDR3 is 16 residues. With 7 bases removed from V and 1 base from J, the gap between germline ends came to 19 bases. The DNA of the CDR3 is TGTGCCAGTAAAGGGGAGGTGGCGGGGACGAACACTGAAGCTTTCTTT. Its protein is CASKGEVAGTNTEAFF. The full variable domain, its missing parts supplied by reference TRBV19 and TRBJ1-1, is DGGITQSPKYLFRKEGQNVTLSCEQNLNHDAMYWYRQDPGQGLRLIYYSQIVNDFQKGDIAEGYSVSREKKESFPLTVTSAQKNPTAFYLCASKGEVAGTNTEAFFGQGTRLTVV.

V and J are TRBV12-3 or TRBV12-4 and TRBJ2-7; no definite D call. This CDR3 is 12 amino acids long. The V and J ends lost 5 bases and 3 bases respectively, with 8 bases between them. CDR3 protein: CASSLTSYEQYF. The CDR3 DNA sequence: TGTGCCAGCAGTCTTACCAGCTACGAGCAGTACTTC.

The chain recombines TRBV19 with TRBJ1-5, with 12 bases identical to TRBD1. The CDR3 is 16 residues long. Unmatched junction bases numbered 5, after V lost 1 base and J lost 7 bases. Germline assignment: CDR1 LNHDA and CDR2 SQIVND (reference sequence). The CDR3 nucleotides are TGTGCCAGTAGTATAGGGGGACAGGGGGCCAGACAGCCCCAGCATTTT. Translation gives CASSIGGQGARQPQHF.

This chain uses TRBV4-3 with TRBJ2-6; D might be TRBD1 (6 bases). Trimming cost V 8 bases and J 0 bases, with 17 bases left between them. The CDR3 is made up of 17 amino acids. Per the germline V gene, CDR1 is LGHNA and CDR2 is YSLEER. CDR3 bases: TGCGCCAGCTCCAACAGGGCGGTGGGCTCTGGGGCCAACGTCCTGACTTTC. Its translation: CASSNRAVGSGANVLTF.

V and J are TRBV3-1 (or the pseudogene TRBV3-2) and TRBJ1-2; 7 bases match TRBD1. With 4 bases clipped from V and 4 bases from J, the junction kept 3 bases outside the gene matches. CDR1 and CDR2 from the germline V gene are LGHDT and YNNKEL (reference sequence). The CDR3 totals 13 residues. The chain's CDR3 is CASSPRDSYGYTF. For the CDR3, the DNA is TGTGCCAGCAGCCCGAGGGACAGCTATGGCTACACCTTC.

The chain is built from TRBV4-2 and TRBJ1-2, with 7 positions matching TRBD1. The V and J ends lost 2 bases and 5 bases, in that order; junction bases with no gene match: 8. The CDR3 length is 15 residues. CDR1 and CDR2 (germline): LGHNA, YNFKEQ. In DNA form, the CDR3 reads TGTGCCAGCAGCCAATACCGGGACAGTGGGTATGGCTACACCTTC. It encodes CASSQYRDSGYGYTF.

The V gene is TRBV7-2, the J gene TRBJ2-3; the match to TRBD2 covers 9 bases. CDR1 is SGHTA and CDR2 is FQGNSA in the germline V gene. V shed 2 bases, J shed 1 base, and the junction held 1 base outside the gene matches. CDR3 length: 15 residues. The CDR3 sequence: CASSLSSGGTDTQYF. CDR3 in DNA: TGTGCCAGCAGCTTATCTAGCGGGGGCACAGATACGCAGTATTTT.

This clone was seen only once. The CDR3 loop is CASSHGGAGSGNEQFF. In DNA form, the CDR3 reads TGTGCCAGCAGCCATGGGGGCGCCGGATCTGGCAATGAGCAGTTCTTC. V is TRBV4-2 and J is TRBJ2-1, with D perhaps matching TRBD1 (6 bases). Germline V gene sequence: CDR1 LGHNA, CDR2 YNFKEQ. The V gene lost 3 bases and the J gene lost 6 bases, with 18 bases spanning the gap. This CDR3 region has 16 residues.